This entry features one TCR beta chain sequence. Its antigen is currently unknown. The data belong to a study of cytomegalovirus exposure and HLA in healthy donors. At the level of the study: Samples from HLA-typed donors yielded approximately 80 million unique TCRs in an early data release.

Notes on the study in general: In a later analysis, at a false discovery rate of 0.05, under 20,000 TCR beta sequences were associated with HLA alleles.

This CDR3 is built from 18 residues. The V gene's germline CDR1 is MRHNA and CDR2 SNTAGT. With 2 bases clipped from V and 2 bases from J, the junction kept 9 bases outside the gene matches. The PCR used 60 Vbeta and 13 Jbeta primers. In the authors' workflow: Later reanalysis found roughly 80 million unique TCR beta chains, roughly 10 million of them shared. Libraries were prepared by immunoSEQ multiplex PCR; TCRdb keeps only in-frame clonotypes and omits some of them. Clonal size and the V and J genes are those of that table, whereas D and trimming came from the DNA. The sample holds over 100,000 clones, about 70% seen once.

The rearrangement joins TRBV6-4 to TRBJ1-4; 9 positions match TRBD1. Sequencing was performed on PBMCs. This receptor was obtained from a middle-aged woman in good health and CMV-seropositive. The CDR3 loop is CASSDGDRVAATNEKLFF. The CDR3 DNA sequence: TGTGCCAGCAGTGACGGGGACAGGGTGGCGGCGACTAATGAAAAACTGTTTTTT.